Listed below are T cell receptor beta chains from one sample, sequenced in a study of blood T cell repertoires in COVID-19. Generated by immunoSEQ multiplex PCR, the TCRdb table keeps only in-frame clones and is missing some. The sample holds under 200,000 clones, 82% seen once. Sequencing input: peripheral blood. The source is a woman aged 55-69 years with COVID-19, enrolled during active disease. Each CDR3 is given with its conserved first and last residue. The order of the fields is J gene, V gene, CDR3 length, CDR3 protein.

j_gene: TRBJ2-6
v_gene: TRBV19
len: 19
CDR3aa: CASSPPRTGALSGANVLTF

j_gene: TRBJ1-2
v_gene: TRBV19
len: 15
CDR3aa: CASSMGRGVNYGYTF

j_gene: TRBJ2-2
v_gene: TRBV7-3
len: 16
CDR3aa: CASTPRGQSNTGELFF

j_gene: TRBJ2-1
v_gene: TRBV7-9
len: 16
CDR3aa: CASRSRGQGSYNEQFF

j_gene: TRBJ2-3
v_gene: TRBV5-1
len: 13
CDR3aa: CASSTPSTDTQYF

j_gene: TRBJ2-1
v_gene: TRBV28
len: 16
CDR3aa: CASSFGAGGGDNEQFF

j_gene: TRBJ1-5
v_gene: TRBV9
len: 15
CDR3aa: CASSVTGEGNQPQHF

j_gene: TRBJ2-1
v_gene: TRBV5-8
len: 15
CDR3aa: CASSKGLADNNEQFF

j_gene: TRBJ2-1
v_gene: TRBV7-3
len: 16
CDR3aa: CASSPAGTSENNEQFF

j_gene: TRBJ2-3
v_gene: TRBV12-3/TRBV12-4
len: 12
CDR3aa: CASSLSRDTQYF

j_gene: TRBJ2-7
v_gene: TRBV28
len: 14
CDR3aa: CASSRTGEGYEQYF

j_gene: TRBJ1-5
v_gene: TRBV28
len: 15
CDR3aa: CASTKEGNRYQPQHF

j_gene: TRBJ1-5
v_gene: TRBV28
len: 16
CDR3aa: CASSRGTRGVGQPQHF

j_gene: TRBJ2-7
v_gene: TRBV24-1
len: 14
CDR3aa: CATSDTATGGEQYF

j_gene: TRBJ1-3
v_gene: TRBV27
len: 16
CDR3aa: CASSLSGTRSGNTIYF

j_gene: TRBJ1-5
v_gene: TRBV2
len: 14
CDR3aa: CASSTGTPARPQHF

j_gene: TRBJ1-5
v_gene: TRBV13
len: 18
CDR3aa: CASSSRDRYQNSNQPQHF

j_gene: TRBJ2-5
v_gene: TRBV5-6
len: 14
CDR3aa: CASRWGDSQETQYF

j_gene: TRBJ1-5
v_gene: TRBV6-2/TRBV6-3
len: 15
CDR3aa: CASSPSDSYYQPQHF

j_gene: TRBJ1-1
v_gene: TRBV7-8
len: 14
CDR3aa: CASSLGRGQTEAFF

j_gene: TRBJ1-2
v_gene: TRBV24-1
len: 16
CDR3aa: CATSEYIQGGDYGYTF

j_gene: TRBJ1-5
v_gene: TRBV7-2
len: 13
CDR3aa: CASSSDRAQPQHF

j_gene: TRBJ1-2
v_gene: TRBV7-2
len: 12
CDR3aa: CASSFGLLGYTF

j_gene: TRBJ2-2
v_gene: TRBV11-2
len: 19
CDR3aa: CASSLLILAGGPLPGELFF

j_gene: TRBJ1-6
v_gene: TRBV6-5
len: 14
CDR3aa: CASSYEGEDSPLHF

j_gene: TRBJ2-1
v_gene: TRBV28
len: 15
CDR3aa: CASSSASGTINEQFF

j_gene: TRBJ1-2
v_gene: TRBV30
len: 13
CDR3aa: CAWSRTALDGYTF

j_gene: TRBJ1-4
v_gene: TRBV2
len: 13
CDR3aa: CATKGGRSEKLFF

j_gene: TRBJ1-1
v_gene: TRBV5-6
len: 15
CDR3aa: CASSSAGRLNTEAFF

j_gene: TRBJ1-4
v_gene: TRBV24-1
len: 13
CDR3aa: CATRQGPNEKLFF

j_gene: TRBJ2-1
v_gene: TRBV29-1
len: 13
CDR3aa: CSGLRTGGNEQFF

j_gene: TRBJ2-5
v_gene: TRBV6-2/TRBV6-3
len: 13
CDR3aa: CASSYAIGETQYF

j_gene: TRBJ1-5
v_gene: TRBV6-1
len: 18
CDR3aa: CASSGGVRAEDSNQPQHF

j_gene: TRBJ2-5
v_gene: TRBV10-3
len: 15
CDR3aa: CAISTPTSGRETQYF

j_gene: TRBJ1-2
v_gene: TRBV28
len: 17
CDR3aa: CASSPPLTSASVKGYTF

j_gene: TRBJ1-5
v_gene: TRBV5-6
len: 15
CDR3aa: CASSFGYRSNQPQHF

j_gene: TRBJ2-7
v_gene: TRBV7-2
len: 14
CDR3aa: CASSSDRGPYEQYF

j_gene: TRBJ1-1
v_gene: TRBV7-2
len: 14
CDR3aa: CASRRGQGGTEAFF

j_gene: TRBJ2-2
v_gene: TRBV30
len: 15
CDR3aa: CAWNRGLGRTGELFF

j_gene: TRBJ2-3
v_gene: TRBV5-1
len: 14
CDR3aa: CASSLDPSTDTQYF

j_gene: TRBJ1-1
v_gene: TRBV11-1
len: 16
CDR3aa: CASSAWGTGVNTEAFF

j_gene: TRBJ1-3
v_gene: TRBV27
len: 15
CDR3aa: CASSLRGGPGNTIYF

j_gene: TRBJ1-2
v_gene: TRBV20-1
len: 11
CDR3aa: CSTGWTSGYTF

j_gene: TRBJ1-5
v_gene: TRBV6-2/TRBV6-3
len: 16
CDR3aa: CASSYSGGQSNQPQHF

j_gene: TRBJ1-6
v_gene: TRBV3-1/TRBV3-2
len: 16
CDR3aa: CASSPRAPGNNSPLHF

j_gene: TRBJ2-1
v_gene: TRBV7-9
len: 18
CDR3aa: CASSLGVLASSPRNEQFF